Shown below are 9 T cell receptor beta chains from a single sample sequenced in a study of T-cell reconstitution after alpha-beta-depleted transplantation in children. Unique molecular identifiers were built into the TCRbeta library. TCRdb analysed the PCR reads with MiXCR anew, one entry per CDR3 protein. The table shows 300,000 to 350,000 distinct CDR3 sequences, with 15% to 20% occurring only once. The sample consisted of PBMCs, mostly from graft donor cells, taken 360 days after TCRalphabeta/CD19-depleted stem cell transplant. The receptors originated from a male patient aged 2 to 10 who had a stem cell transplant for acute lymphoblastic leukemia, so the T cells may come from the graft donor.

This clonotype was seen a handful of times. The chain links TRBV28 to TRBJ2-1; D possibly matches TRBD1 or TRBD2 (5 bases each). Germline assignment: CDR1 MDHEN and CDR2 SYDVKM. The CDR3 is made up of 15 amino acids. With 3 bases removed from V and 15 bases from J, the gap between germline ends came to 24 bases. The CDR3 bases are TGTGCCAGCAGTTTCGCCTCGGGACGTCACCTTGGGGGGTTCTTC. It translates to CASSFASGRHLGGFF.

This clonotype was observed a few times. V gene TRBV19 combines with J gene TRBJ2-2; D not resolved. Trimming shortened V by 4 bases and J by 3 bases, and 9 bases separated the two germline ends. This CDR3 comprises 14 residues. Germline V gives CDR1 LNHDA, CDR2 SQIVND (reference sequence). The CDR3 bases are TGTGCCAGTAGTAAATTCGGAGACACCGGGGAGCTGTTTTTT. It translates to CASSKFGDTGELFF.

In this sample, this clonotype turned up many times. The gene calls are TRBV6-1 and TRBJ2-1; D possibly uses TRBD1 or TRBD2 (5 bases each). There are 15 residues in the CDR3. Germline V gene sequence: CDR1 MNHNS, CDR2 SASEGT. V was clipped by 5 bases and J by 2 bases, with 13 bases between them. CDR3 region: CASSPRDPTYNEQFF. The CDR3 DNA follows: TGTGCCAGCAGTCCCCGGGACCCTACCTACAATGAGCAGTTCTTC.

This clonotype was seen at least ten times. The rearrangement uses TRBV10-2 and TRBJ2-1, with D unclear. Looked up from germline, CDR1 is WSHSY and CDR2 is SAAADI. The CDR3 runs to 16 residues. Deletions cut 0 bases from V and 5 bases from J, with 14 bases between. CDR3 bases: TGCGCCAGCAGTGAGTCAGAGATACCCTACAACAATGAGCAGTTCTTC. Translating gives CASSESEIPYNNEQFF.

This clonotype was counted ten times or more. The chain combines TRBV28 with TRBJ1-4; no firm D call. Looked up from germline, CDR1 is MDHEN and CDR2 is SYDVKM. Trimming stripped 6 bases from V and 8 bases from J, with 22 bases between. The CDR3 is made up of 16 amino acids. The CDR3 DNA follows: TGTGCCAGCAGGCCTCCAGGCGGGGTAAAAAGGGAAAAACTGTTTTTT. This gives the protein CASRPPGGVKREKLFF. The whole variable domain, remainder taken from reference TRBV28 and TRBJ1-4, is DVKVTQSSRYLVKRTGEKVFLECVQDMDHENMFWYRQDPGLGLRLIYFSYDVKMKEKGDIPEGYSVSREKKERFSLILESASTNQTSMYLCASRPPGGVKREKLFFGSGTQLSVL.

This clonotype has just a few counts. The rearrangement links TRBV6-1 to TRBJ1-2; 7 bases line up with TRBD1. Per germline, CDR1 MNHNS and CDR2 SASEGT. The CDR3 spans 14 residues. Trimming at V came to 5 bases and at J to 6 bases, leaving 9 bases not matched to a gene. CDR3 DNA sequence: TGTGCCAGCAGTCGTGACAGGGCTCGGGATGGCTACACCTTC. It codes for CASSRDRARDGYTF.

This clonotype appeared a few times. V and J are TRBV20-1 and TRBJ2-1; 9 positions agree with TRBD1. V shed 1 base, J shed 5 bases, and the junction held 9 bases outside the gene matches. CDR3 length equals 16 residues. Germline V gives CDR1 DFQATT, CDR2 SNEGSKA (reference sequence). The CDR3 DNA follows: TGCAGTGCTAGAGGCCTTGGACAGGGGTGGGACAATGAGCAGTTCTTC. Translation: CSARGLGQGWDNEQFF.

This chain connects TRBV24-1 to TRBJ2-5, with unresolved D. Germline V CDR1 and CDR2: KGHDR, SFDVKD. The CDR3 runs 12 residues. The ends were cut back, 7 bases at V and 3 bases at J, with 8 bases in the middle. The CDR3 region has the DNA TGTGCCACCAGCGCTGAAGAAGAGACCCAGTACTTC. Translated: CATSAEEETQYF.

This clonotype was recorded at least ten times. The chain carries TRBV6-6 and TRBJ2-2; D uncertain. From germline, CDR1 is MNHNY and CDR2 SVGAGI (reference sequence). This CDR3 comprises 13 residues. Trimming stripped 7 bases from V and 3 bases from J, with 9 bases between. CDR3 region: CASKRSYTGELFF. The DNA for the CDR3 is TGTGCCAGCAAAAGGTCGTACACCGGGGAGCTGTTTTTT.